This T cell receptor beta chain was sequenced for a study of blood T cell repertoires in COVID-19. The repertoire was sequenced with immunoSEQ multiplex PCR; TCRdb's copy has only in-frame clones and lacks some. Among under 85,000 clones listed, less than 90% were seen once. This receptor was obtained from a man aged 55 to 69 with active or convalescent COVID-19. Sequenced input: peripheral blood.

The CDR3 spells CASSLETGENTEAFF. As DNA, the CDR3 is TGCGCCAGCAGCCTCGAGACAGGGGAGAACACTGAAGCTTTCTTT. This chain links TRBV4-1 with TRBJ1-1, with 8 bases identical to TRBD1. Germline CDR1 is MGHRA and CDR2 is YSYEKL. Unmatched junction bases numbered 5, after V lost 4 bases and J lost 1 base. This CDR3 comprises 15 residues.